One T cell receptor beta chain is described in this entry. This entry is derived from a study of blood T cell repertoires in COVID-19. Study in general: Sample material is recorded as cDNA or gDNA derived from T cells, B-cell-depleted T cells, or PBMCs.

Source study methods: Estimation of nucleated cell counts was performed using reference gene primer amplification. This table comes from immunoSEQ multiplex PCR, and its TCRdb copy is limited to in-frame clones, with some not included. The DNA was the basis for D and trimming; V, J and clone size are from that table. The sample holds approximately 260,000 clones; around 85% are singletons and the top ten take about 10%. This CDR3 is built from 13 residues. Germline-derived CDR1 and CDR2 are ENHRY and SYGVKD. Deletions cut 4 bases from V and 7 bases from J, with 11 bases between. Sequenced: peripheral blood. The TCR originated in a woman in her seventies with acute or convalescent COVID-19. The chain links TRBV10-3 to TRBJ1-5; D is uncertain. The CDR3 DNA follows: TGTGCCATCAGTGGTTCCCTGCGACAGCCCCAGCATTTT. It translates to CAISGSLRQPQHF.